The 30 T cell receptor beta chains in this list originate from one sample, sequenced in a study of beta chain features in type 1 diabetes. Findings and limits, study-wide: Researchers report that Type 1 diabetes patients had moderately but significantly shorter TCRB CDR3s across all four CD4+ subsets.

No antigens are known for them. The authors reverse transcribed all of the isolated RNA, so sequencing captured expressed TCRB transcripts. The data were produced by immunoSEQ multiplex PCR, yet TCRdb's version contains in-frame clones alone and is incomplete. Of around 280,000 clones listed, approximately 15% were seen once; the top ten hold 0.015% to 0.017%. The sequenced material came from naive CD4+ T cells from blood. These receptors came from a man aged 18 to 29 with type 1 diabetes.

V usage is TRBV15 and J usage is TRBJ2-5; 10 nucleotides match TRBD2. Trimming removed 1 base from V and 4 bases from J; junction bases left unmatched: 6. The CDR3 totals 16 residues. Germline V gene lookup returns CDR1 LNHNV and CDR2 YYDKDF (reference sequence). CDR3 residues: CATSRVIAGGGETQYF. In nucleotides, the CDR3 is TGTGCCACCAGCAGAGTCATAGCGGGAGGCGGAGAGACCCAGTACTTC.

This clone was counted a few times. The J gene is TRBJ2-5, the V gene TRBV9; 8 bases match TRBD1. The CDR3 extends over 13 amino acids. Germline loops: CDR1 SGDLS, CDR2 YYNGEE. With V trimmed by 4 bases and J by 5 bases, 4 bases remained unmatched. Written as DNA, the CDR3 is TGTGCCAGCAGCCTCTCAGGGGGCGAGACCCAGTACTTC. It yields the protein CASSLSGGETQYF.

Regarding this clone: This same CDR3 is encoded by further DNA sequences in the sample. The V and J genes are TRBV18 and TRBJ2-7; 13 bases are shared with TRBD2. Germline V gene lookup returns CDR1 KGHSH and CDR2 LQKENI. This CDR3 contains 16 residues. After removal of 0 bases from V and 4 bases from J, the junction contained 3 bases not matched to a gene. CDR3 sequence (DNA): TGTGCCAGCTCACCACCCGGGACTAGCGGGGCGTACGAGCAGTACTTC. It translates to CASSPPGTSGAYEQYF.

This clone was seen a handful of times. This chain connects TRBV7-2 to TRBJ2-7; TRBD2 is a possible D gene (6 bases). CDR3 size: 13 residues. Germline CDR1 and CDR2: SGHTA and FQGNSA. V was pared by 6 bases and J by 2 bases, with 11 bases between. CDR3 amino acids: CASSRPGAYEQYF. CDR3 DNA: TGTGCCAGCAGTCGTCCGGGGGCCTACGAGCAGTACTTC. Together with reference TRBV7-2 and TRBJ2-7, the CDR3 gives the full variable domain: GAGVSQSPSNKVTEKGKDVELRCDPISGHTALYWYRQSLGQGLEFLIYFQGNSAPDKSGLPSDRFSAERTGGSVSTLTIQRTQQEDSAVYLCASSRPGAYEQYFGPGTRLTVT.

The V call is TRBV6-5, the J call TRBJ2-1, with D unresolved. CDR3 length: 13 amino acids. The germline CDR1 and CDR2 sequences are MNHEY and SVGAGI. Trimming took off 7 bases at V and 6 bases at J, with 13 bases between the two ends. The CDR3 sequence: CASKSTGFNEQFF. Here the CDR3 DNA reads TGTGCCAGCAAGTCGACCGGGTTCAATGAGCAGTTCTTC.

This clone has just a few counts. This chain connects TRBV27 to TRBJ2-7, with 8 bases lining up with TRBD1. Per the germline V gene, CDR1 is MNHEY and CDR2 is SMNVEV (reference sequence). This CDR3 spans 13 amino acids. Trimming at V came to 9 bases and at J to 10 bases, leaving 14 bases not matched to a gene. This CDR3 reads CASRTGTSLEQYF. The CDR3 DNA follows: TGTGCCAGTAGGACAGGGACCTCCTTGGAACAGTACTTC.

A word on this clone: The junction differs from germline at one of its ends, possibly a read error. The gene calls are TRBV5-4 and TRBJ2-7; 7 nucleotides align to TRBD2. Germline V gene data show CDR1 as SGHNT and CDR2 as YYREEE (reference sequence). This CDR3 spans 14 amino acids. CDR3: CASSVGGGIYGQYF. The CDR3 nucleotides are TGTGCCAGCAGCGTGGGGGGGGGTATATACGGGCAGTACTTC.

This clone was observed a few times. V gene TRBV9 combines with J gene TRBJ2-3; D unresolved. V was clipped by 2 bases and J by 8 bases, with 15 bases between them. Germline assignment: CDR1 SGDLS and CDR2 YYNGEE. This CDR3 contains 14 residues. The CDR3 DNA follows: TGTGCCAGCAGCGTCGGCCTAGGAACTGGTACGCAGTATTTT. It specifies CASSVGLGTGTQYF.

The chain recombines TRBV7-8 with TRBJ2-5; 9 bases match TRBD2. The ends lost 2 bases at V and 5 bases at J; junction bases unmatched: 9. Germline V gene sequence: CDR1 SGHVS, CDR2 FQNEAQ. CDR3 size: 16 residues. The CDR3 DNA follows: TGTGCCAGCAGCTTACGCTGGCGGGGGGGCCGGGAGACCCAGTACTTC. Translation gives CASSLRWRGGRETQYF.

This clone has just a few counts. This chain connects TRBV28 to TRBJ2-3, with unresolved D. The V and J ends lost 6 bases and 6 bases respectively, with 16 bases between them. The CDR3 covers 14 residues. Looked up from germline, CDR1 is MDHEN and CDR2 is SYDVKM. The CDR3 region has the DNA TGTGCCAGCAGCACCTCCTCGGGTCCGGATACGCAGTATTTT. Amino acids: CASSTSSGPDTQYF.

The chain couples TRBV15 to TRBJ1-1; D unclear. Trimming removed 2 bases at V and 4 bases at J, with 8 bases between. Germline CDR1 and CDR2: LNHNV and YYDKDF (reference sequence). The CDR3 totals 13 residues. The CDR3 DNA is TGTGCCACCAGCAGAAGCGGGGTCACTGAAGCTTTCTTT. The encoded protein is CATSRSGVTEAFF.

This clone was picked up a small number of times. The chain joins TRBV19 to TRBJ2-1; 9 nucleotides agree with TRBD1. This CDR3 region has 12 residues. Looked up from germline, CDR1 is LNHDA and CDR2 is SQIVND (reference sequence). The V gene end was trimmed by 8 bases and the J gene end by 10 bases; junction bases not matched to a gene: 6. The CDR3 bases are TGTGCCAGTCGAGACAGGGGGGACGAGCAGTTCTTC. This gives the protein CASRDRGDEQFF.

This clone has a handful of counts. The J gene is TRBJ2-5, the V gene TRBV25-1; 11 bases agree with TRBD1. The DNA end is a closer match to TRBJ2-7, so the J assignment may be wrong. Germline CDR1 MGHDK, CDR2 SYGVNS. This CDR3 contains 14 residues. The CDR3 DNA is TGTGCCAGCAGTGGGGCCGGGACAGGGGGCGAGCAGTACTTC. Translated, it gives CASSGAGTGGEQYF.

The sample holds a few counts of this clone. The V and J genes are TRBV2 and TRBJ2-7; 9 nucleotides align to TRBD1. Germline CDR1 SNHLY, CDR2 FYNNEI. The CDR3 sequence is 15 residues long. The V gene end was trimmed by 6 bases and the J gene end by 4 bases; junction bases not matched to a gene: 10. The DNA of the CDR3 is TGTGCCAGCAGCGCTAGGGACAGGGCTTCATACGAGCAGTACTTC. Amino acids: CASSARDRASYEQYF.

V usage is TRBV15 and J usage is TRBJ2-5; no clear D gene. The CDR3 loop spans 11 amino acids. Germline V gene sequence: CDR1 LNHNV, CDR2 YYDKDF (reference sequence). With 4 bases removed from V and 8 bases from J, the gap between germline ends came to 8 bases. The CDR3 loop is CATSTYSTQYF. CDR3 in DNA: TGTGCCACCAGCACCTACAGTACCCAGTACTTC.

This clone showed up just a few times. The rearrangement joins TRBV2 to TRBJ2-7; 9 bases agree with TRBD1. V shed 2 bases and J 3 bases; nucleotides not matched to a gene: 14. The CDR3 is 18 amino acids. Per germline, CDR1 SNHLY and CDR2 FYNNEI. The CDR3 here is CASSEKGTGGPFFYEQYF. DNA for the CDR3: TGTGCCAGCAGTGAAAAGGGAACAGGGGGCCCCTTTTTCTACGAGCAGTACTTC.

V gene TRBV28 combines with J gene TRBJ2-7, with a weak D call TRBD2 (6 bases). The V gene's germline CDR1 is MDHEN and CDR2 SYDVKM. CDR3 length: 16 amino acids. V lost 3 bases and J lost 7, with 22 bases in between. As DNA, the CDR3 is TGTGCCAGCAGTTTTCCTGTTTCAGCGGGCCTAAGGGAGCAGTACTTC. It encodes CASSFPVSAGLREQYF. Drawing the rest from reference TRBV28 and TRBJ2-7, the complete variable domain is DVKVTQSSRYLVKRTGEKVFLECVQDMDHENMFWYRQDPGLGLRLIYFSYDVKMKEKGDIPEGYSVSREKKERFSLILESASTNQTSMYLCASSFPVSAGLREQYFGPGTRLTVT.

The genes are TRBV30 and TRBJ2-3, with 8 bases matching TRBD2. V lost 4 bases to trimming and J lost 8 bases; unmatched junction nucleotides: 14. Germline V lookup: CDR1 GTSNPN, CDR2 SVGIG (reference sequence). The CDR3 spans 15 residues. The CDR3 protein is CAWNPLEVGRVTQYF. As DNA, the CDR3 is TGTGCCTGGAACCCCCTAGAGGTCGGGAGGGTTACGCAGTATTTT. The entire variable domain, with the rest obtained from reference TRBV30 and TRBJ2-3, is as follows: SQTIHQWPATLVQPVGSPLSLECTVEGTSNPNLYWYRQAAGRGLQLLFYSVGIGQISSEVPQNLSASRPQDRQFILSSKKLLLSDSGFYLCAWNPLEVGRVTQYFGPGTRLTVL.

This clone was picked up a small number of times. The V gene is TRBV5-6, the J gene TRBJ2-7, with 7 nucleotides matching TRBD2. V shed 2 bases and J 1 base; nucleotides not matched to a gene: 6. Germline values: CDR1 SGHDT, CDR2 YYEEEE. The CDR3 sequence is 15 residues long. The CDR3 loop reads CASSLFSGASYEQYF. The CDR3 coding sequence is TGTGCCAGCAGCTTATTCAGCGGGGCTTCCTACGAGCAGTACTTC.

Only a few counts were recorded for this clone. The V call is TRBV5-1, the J call TRBJ2-7; tentatively, D is TRBD2 (6 bases). The germline V gene has CDR1 SGHRS and CDR2 YFSETQ. Trimming stripped 4 bases from V and 0 bases from J, with 14 bases between. The CDR3 loop spans 15 amino acids. CDR3 region: CASSGGTADSYEQYF. The CDR3, as DNA: TGCGCCAGCAGCGGCGGGACCGCGGACTCCTACGAGCAGTACTTC. The variable domain in full, with the rest retrieved from reference TRBV5-1 and TRBJ2-7, is KAGVTQTPRYLIKTRGQQVTLSCSPISGHRSVSWYQQTPGQGLQFLFEYFSETQRNKGNFPGRFSGRQFSNSRSEMNVSTLELGDSALYLCASSGGTADSYEQYFGPGTRLTVT.

This clone showed up just a few times. The chain couples TRBV2 to TRBJ2-2, with 11 bases that match TRBD2. V shed 4 bases, J shed 4 bases, and the junction held 2 bases outside the gene matches. In germline, CDR1 is SNHLY, CDR2 FYNNEI. CDR3 size: 15 residues. DNA of the CDR3: TGTGCCAGCAGTGGACTAGCGGGGCTCACCGGGGAGCTGTTTTTT. It is translated as CASSGLAGLTGELFF.

This clone was observed a few times. The chain carries TRBV6-1 and TRBJ2-5; D is ambiguous. The CDR3 has 15 residues. Germline assignment: CDR1 MNHNS and CDR2 SASEGT. Trimming took 8 bases from V and 5 from J, leaving 21 bases between them. CDR3 in DNA: TGTGCCAGCGGCCTAGTCGGTGGTGTGTTGGAGACCCAGTACTTC. Translated, it gives CASGLVGGVLETQYF.

This clone was seen only a few times. This chain uses TRBV13 with TRBJ2-7; 7 bases are shared with TRBD1. The V segment lost 5 bases and the J segment 7 bases; nucleotides outside the gene matches: 17. CDR1 and CDR2 (germline): PRHDT, FYEKMQ (reference sequence). This CDR3 comprises 16 residues. CDR3: CASSTHNRGSVREQYF. For the CDR3, the DNA is TGTGCCAGCAGCACCCACAACAGGGGTTCGGTGAGGGAGCAGTACTTC.

The J gene is TRBJ2-3, the V gene TRBV2, with D uncertain. The germline gives CDR1 SNHLY, CDR2 FYNNEI. V shed 4 bases and J shed 0 bases, with 11 bases lying between them. The CDR3 loop spans 15 amino acids. The CDR3 DNA reads as TGTGCCAGCAGTGTTAACAGAATAAGCACAGATACGCAGTATTTT. Its translation is CASSVNRISTDTQYF.

There are a few counts of this clone. The chain has TRBV29-1 and TRBJ2-1, with D possibly matching TRBD2 (7 bases). The CDR3 sequence is 12 residues long. Trimming took 2 bases from V and 8 from J, leaving 10 bases between them. CDR1 is SQVTM, CDR2 ANQGSEA, per germline. The CDR3 DNA reads TGCAGCGTTGAAAAAGGGGGGGATGAGCAGTTCTTC. Translated: CSVEKGGDEQFF.

This clone was seen only a few times. The chain couples TRBV9 to TRBJ2-3; 9 bases are a match to TRBD2. The CDR3 contains 15 residues. V shed 4 bases, J shed 1 base, and the junction held 4 bases outside the gene matches. Germline values: CDR1 SGDLS, CDR2 YYNGEE. CDR3 nucleotides: TGTGCCAGCAGCCCACGCGGGAGGGGCACAGATACGCAGTATTTT. Translation gives CASSPRGRGTDTQYF.

The chain employs TRBV20-1 and TRBJ1-2, with 7 bases that match TRBD1. Germline CDR1 reads DFQATT; CDR2 reads SNEGSKA (reference sequence). The CDR3 spans 11 residues. Trimming at V came to 1 base and at J to 13 bases, leaving 6 bases not matched to a gene. CDR3 residues: CSARARQGFTF. CDR3 in DNA: TGCAGTGCTAGAGCCCGACAGGGTTTCACCTTC.

The CDR3 protein is CASTLRRAYTF. The CDR3 coding sequence is TGCGCCAGCACCCTAAGGCGGGCTTACACCTTC. V usage is TRBV5-1 and J usage is TRBJ1-2, with unresolved D. Germline CDR1 SGHRS, CDR2 YFSETQ. The CDR3 spans 11 residues. Trimming cost V 6 bases and J 11 bases, with 14 bases left between them.

This chain uses TRBV7-2 with TRBJ2-2; possibly TRBD1 for D (5 bases). Trimming removed 5 bases from V and 6 bases from J, with 16 bases in between. CDR1 is SGHTA and CDR2 is FQGNSA in the germline V gene. There are 15 residues in the CDR3. The CDR3 loop reads CASSPPAGWAGELFF. The CDR3 DNA is TGTGCCAGCAGCCCCCCCGCAGGGTGGGCCGGGGAGCTGTTTTTT. The variable domain in full, with the rest retrieved from reference TRBV7-2 and TRBJ2-2, is GAGVSQSPSNKVTEKGKDVELRCDPISGHTALYWYRQSLGQGLEFLIYFQGNSAPDKSGLPSDRFSAERTGGSVSTLTIQRTQQEDSAVYLCASSPPAGWAGELFFGEGSRLTVL.

This clone was observed a few times. The V gene is TRBV19, the J gene TRBJ1-5; perhaps TRBD1 as D (6 bases). The CDR3 is 14 amino acids. The V end was cut by 3 bases, the J end by 6 bases, with 12 bases between. CDR1 is LNHDA and CDR2 is SQIVND in the germline V gene (reference sequence). CDR3 sequence: CASSIVGASQPQHF. For the CDR3, the DNA is TGTGCCAGTAGTATCGTGGGGGCGAGTCAGCCCCAGCATTTT.